This TCR beta chain was recorded in a study of blood T cell repertoires in COVID-19 (dated by TCRdb to about 2020). Describing the broader study: Samples from collaborators originated in the United States, Italy and Spain and spanned both the acute and convalescent phases of COVID-19. The material from the prospective study consisted of cDNA or gDNA derived from T cells, B-cell-depleted T cells, or PBMCs. The dataset comprised deeply sampled blood TCRbeta repertoires from subjects exposed to, actively infected with, or recovered from COVID-19. The repertoires were released in a freely available public database meant as a resource for research on the immune response to SARS-CoV-2. Samples came from the ongoing ImmuneRACE study (first 160 participants) plus 1,254 subjects from 6 global collaborators. Sample metadata almost always included a de-identified subject ID, COVID-19 status, age in years and sex. Where HLA class I and class II types were available, the types were taken from metadata supplied by the sample provider, not from assay-based typing. The full study reports these points: The amount of clinical and demographic metadata varied by source and participant and was provided uncurated.

Comments on this clone: Its antigen remains unidentified. Nothing much larger sits one base from this clone, and base qualities are not available.

V is clipped by 1 base and J by 2 bases, and the sequence between their germline boundaries is 9 bases long. Taken from cysteine to phenylalanine, the CDR3 has 15 residues. This entry keeps only the CDR3 DNA: 45 bases, framed from base 1. The germline V gene yields SNHLY for CDR1 and FYNNEI for CDR2. Participants in the prospective study were enrolled through a virtual design, were aged about 18 to 100 years, and lived in fewer than 30 United States geographic areas. In the prospective study, cohorts were assigned on the basis of participant-reported clinical history obtained from a screening survey and a study questionnaire. Each participant in the prospective study had whole blood, serum and a nasopharyngeal or oropharyngeal swab collected by mobile phlebotomists. Over a roughly two-month period, participants in the prospective study had the option of providing additional blood draws and questionnaires. Before DNA extraction, prospective study blood samples were shipped either frozen or at room temperature.

TCRbeta CDR3 regions were amplified from genomic DNA using the immunoSEQ Assay, a bias-controlled multiplex PCR. Regarding the original processing steps: Nucleated cell counts per sample were estimated from amplification of reference gene primers within the assay. To quantify the absolute abundance of each unique TCRbeta CDR3 rearrangement, sequence reads were collapsed and filtered. For each sample, productive Simpson clonality was calculated as the square root of Simpson's diversity index across productive rearrangements. TCRdb stores this immuneACCESS table with in-frame sequences only. Part of the clones is absent; in the studies checked, under half of the shortfall reflects unresolved V genes, and no reason is known for the rest. The D gene and trimming were derived from the DNA, and the V and J assignments and clone size from that table. The sample data list 300,000 to 400,000 clones, and around 87% of these were observed just once. The ten largest clones add up to more than 0.9% of the sample.

This chain is built from TRBV2 and TRBJ1-5, with the D gene call left open. The sample was PBMCs or T cells enriched from blood (not recorded which). The clonotype was recovered from a young woman with acute COVID-19. The CDR3 loop reads CASSEDGGGNQPQHF. The DNA reads as follows: TGTGCCAGCAGTGAAGACGGCGGGGGCAATCAGCCCCAGCATTTT.